The 23 T cell receptor beta chains in this list originate from one sample, sequenced in a study of technical replicates of blood from several donors. Repertoires were generated with immunoSEQ multiplex PCR, while TCRdb's copy carries only in-frame clones and drops some. The sample shows approximately 84,000 clones, roughly 98% of them seen only once. Input material: T cells isolated from PBMCs. All receptors come from a human donor in good health.

The rearrangement uses TRBV6-5 and TRBJ2-4; TRBD1 is a possible D gene (6 bases). The CDR3 length is 16 residues. Trimming took 0 bases from V and 3 from J, leaving 12 bases between them. CDR1 and CDR2 from the germline V gene are MNHEY and SVGAGI. CDR3 in amino acids: CASSYSQGGFKNIQYF. Here the CDR3 DNA reads TGTGCCAGCAGTTACTCACAGGGTGGTTTCAAAAACATTCAGTACTTC.

The chain carries TRBV19 and TRBJ2-7, with a tentative D call TRBD2 (6 bases). This CDR3 region has 14 residues. Per the germline V gene, CDR1 is LNHDA and CDR2 is SQIVND (reference sequence). V gave up 1 base and J gave up 2 bases, with 9 bases separating them. DNA of the CDR3: TGTGCCAGTAGTATAGGACTAGGGGCCTACGAGCAGTACTTC. It specifies CASSIGLGAYEQYF.

The rearrangement joins TRBV7-3 to TRBJ2-1; 13 bases fit TRBD2. Germline CDR1 and CDR2: SGHTA and FQGTGA. V shed 6 bases and J 7 bases; nucleotides not matched to a gene: 6. CDR3 length: 15 residues. CDR3 in amino acids: CASSTSGGALNEQFF. The CDR3 region has the DNA TGTGCCAGCAGTACTAGCGGGGGGGCCCTGAATGAGCAGTTCTTC.

V usage is TRBV10-3 and J usage is TRBJ1-1; TRBD1 aligns across 9 bases. V lost 6 bases to trimming and J lost 3 bases; unmatched junction nucleotides: 8. The CDR3 extends over 15 amino acids. Germline CDR1 ENHRY, CDR2 SYGVKD. The CDR3: CAIRGTGTGYTEAFF. The CDR3 coding sequence is TGTGCCATCAGGGGAACCGGGACAGGGTACACTGAAGCTTTCTTT.

CDR3 residues: CASSPVLLEAFF. CDR3 sequence (DNA): TGTGCCAGCAGTCCGGTACTACTTGAAGCTTTCTTT. This chain connects TRBV6-5 to TRBJ1-1; D remains unclear. The CDR3 sequence is 12 residues long. Germline V gives CDR1 MNHEY, CDR2 SVGAGI. V was pared by 5 bases and J by 7 bases, with 11 bases between.

The chain has TRBV19 and TRBJ2-1; 12 nucleotides agree with TRBD1. Germline V gene lookup returns CDR1 LNHDA and CDR2 SQIVND (reference sequence). Trimming took 6 bases from V and 8 from J; bases not matched to a gene: 5. CDR3 length: 14 amino acids. CDR3 DNA sequence: TGTGCCAGTAGCCTCGGGACAGGGGGCTATGAGCAGTTCTTC. This codes for CASSLGTGGYEQFF.

The chain joins TRBV14 to TRBJ2-7; the D is unclear. Germline CDR1 SGHDN, CDR2 FVKESK. Trimming shortened V by 8 bases and J by 1 base, and 18 bases separated the two germline ends. The CDR3 is made up of 15 amino acids. CDR3 bases: TGTGCCAGCCGCGGCATTCTTCATAATTCCTACGAGCAGTACTTC. Residues: CASRGILHNSYEQYF.

This rearrangement joins TRBV30 to TRBJ1-4; 9 bases line up with TRBD1. The J segment lost 10 bases and the V segment lost 3 bases, leaving 18 bases of the junction unmatched. Germline lookup yields CDR1 GTSNPN and CDR2 SVGIG (reference sequence). This CDR3 has 17 amino acids. CDR3 residues: CAWRHDLPGTGSRKLFF. The CDR3 DNA sequence: TGTGCCTGGAGACACGATCTCCCCGGGACAGGGAGTAGAAAACTGTTTTTT.

The chain recombines TRBV5-1 with TRBJ2-5, with a weak D call TRBD2 (6 bases). Looked up from germline, CDR1 is SGHRS and CDR2 is YFSETQ. Trimming pared 7 bases from V and 7 bases from J, leaving 17 bases between. The CDR3 contains 13 residues. CDR3 in amino acids: CASGGQGGGTQYF. The CDR3 nucleotides are TGCGCCAGCGGAGGTCAGGGAGGTGGGACCCAGTACTTC.

This chain joins TRBV18 and TRBJ2-1; 10 nucleotides line up with TRBD1. Germline V gene data show CDR1 as KGHSH and CDR2 as LQKENI. The CDR3 runs 20 residues. J was trimmed by 0 bases and V by 2 bases; bases with no gene match: 13. Here the CDR3 DNA reads TGTGCCAGCTCACCAGTACCGGGGACAGGGGCCCGAGGCTCCTACAATGAGCAGTTCTTC. This sequence encodes CASSPVPGTGARGSYNEQFF.

The chain employs TRBV28 and TRBJ2-1; D perhaps matches TRBD1 (5 bases). V gave up 5 bases and J gave up 0 bases, with 17 bases separating them. This CDR3 contains 17 residues. Germline values: CDR1 MDHEN, CDR2 SYDVKM. This chain's CDR3 is CASSHPPQGDSYNEQFF. The CDR3 region has the DNA TGTGCCAGCAGTCATCCCCCCCAGGGCGACTCCTACAATGAGCAGTTCTTC.

The chain combines TRBV9 with TRBJ2-7; weak D call: TRBD1 (6 bases). V lost 0 bases to trimming and J lost 1 base, with 8 bases between them. This CDR3 is built from 14 residues. The germline V gene encodes CDR1 SGDLS and CDR2 YYNGEE. CDR3 sequence reads: CASSVDQGSYEQYF. CDR3 bases: TGTGCCAGCAGCGTAGATCAGGGGTCCTACGAGCAGTACTTC.

The chain employs TRBV7-9 and TRBJ1-2, with 7 bases matching TRBD1. V lost 6 bases to trimming and J lost 2 bases; unmatched junction nucleotides: 6. The CDR3 extends over 14 amino acids. CDR1 is SEHNR, CDR2 FQNEAQ, per germline (reference sequence). CDR3 DNA sequence: TGTGCCAGCAGTTATGGACAGGACAACTATGGCTACACCTTC. As protein: CASSYGQDNYGYTF.

V is TRBV6-1 and J is TRBJ2-3; the match to TRBD2 covers 8 bases. The J segment lost 1 base and the V segment lost 5 bases, leaving 2 bases of the junction unmatched. In germline, CDR1 is MNHNS, CDR2 SASEGT. There are 14 residues in the CDR3. The CDR3 DNA sequence: TGTGCCAGCAGTTCGGGGGGGGGCACAGATACGCAGTATTTT. Translated, it gives CASSSGGGTDTQYF.

The chain joins TRBV28 to TRBJ2-1; 7 nucleotides match TRBD2. The CDR3 has 14 residues. Per the germline V gene, CDR1 is MDHEN and CDR2 is SYDVKM. Germline trimming cut 5 bases from V and 6 bases from J; bases unmatched to any gene: 7. CDR3 in amino acids: CASSLWRGSNEQFF. The CDR3 bases are TGTGCCAGCAGTCTGTGGCGGGGGTCCAATGAGCAGTTCTTC.

This clone showed up just once. The V gene is TRBV5-3, the J gene TRBJ1-1; 7 nucleotides line up with TRBD1. TRBV5-3 is assigned to the ORF class and has an uncertain function. V lost 5 bases to trimming and J lost 1 base; unmatched junction nucleotides: 17. The CDR3 is made up of 18 amino acids. The DNA for the CDR3 is TGTGCCAGAAGTTACGACAGGGTCAAGACTTCCGCGAACACTGAAGCTTTCTTT. It specifies CARSYDRVKTSANTEAFF.

V usage is TRBV11-3 and J usage is TRBJ2-7; D is possibly TRBD2 (6 bases). Trimming cost V 5 bases and J 6 bases, with 20 bases left between them. CDR3 length: 15 amino acids. Germline V gene sequence: CDR1 SGHNT, CDR2 YENEEA. CDR3 nucleotides: TGTGCCAGCAGCAGCCGACTAGTGAGGTCATCCGAGCAGTACTTC. Amino acids: CASSSRLVRSSEQYF.

The V gene is TRBV11-2, the J gene TRBJ2-7; 7 bases line up with TRBD2. The CDR3 is 15 amino acids. The germline CDR1 and CDR2 sequences are SGHAT and FQNNGV. Trimming at V came to 8 bases and at J to 2 bases, leaving 12 bases not matched to a gene. CDR3 sequence reads: CASRRRREHPYEQYF. The CDR3 bases are TGTGCCAGCCGCCGAAGGCGGGAGCACCCCTACGAGCAGTACTTC.

This chain connects TRBV13 to TRBJ2-7, with 7 bases identical to TRBD1. Germline V gene sequence: CDR1 PRHDT, CDR2 FYEKMQ (reference sequence). The V gene end was trimmed by 5 bases and the J gene end by 3 bases; junction bases not matched to a gene: 7. This CDR3 region has 14 residues. CDR3 nucleotides: TGTGCCAGCAGCCCTACAGGGGTTAGCTACGAGCAGTACTTC. Encoded protein: CASSPTGVSYEQYF.

The rearrangement joins TRBV9 to TRBJ2-1, with TRBD2 as a possible D gene (5 bases). The germline gives CDR1 SGDLS, CDR2 YYNGEE. Trimming took 0 bases from V and 3 from J, leaving 7 bases between them. The CDR3 runs 14 residues. The CDR3, as DNA: TGTGCCAGCAGCGTAGCGGGGATCTACAATGAGCAGTTCTTC. Translating gives CASSVAGIYNEQFF.

V usage is TRBV6-1 and J usage is TRBJ2-7, with D tentatively TRBD2 (5 bases). With 8 bases removed from V and 6 bases from J, the gap between germline ends came to 17 bases. Per germline, CDR1 MNHNS and CDR2 SASEGT. There are 13 residues in the CDR3. This chain's CDR3 is CASARTAGAEQYF. CDR3 coding DNA: TGTGCCAGCGCCCGGACGGCGGGTGCCGAGCAGTACTTC.

This chain uses TRBV6-5 with TRBJ2-7; TRBD1 agrees at 8 bases. V gave up 2 bases and J gave up 7 bases; unmatched junction bases: 13. The CDR3 runs 16 residues. Per the germline V gene, CDR1 is MNHEY and CDR2 is SVGAGI. The chain's CDR3 is CASSYPPIQGADEQYF. The DNA for the CDR3 is TGTGCCAGCAGTTACCCACCCATCCAGGGGGCGGATGAGCAGTACTTC.

The chain has TRBV30 and TRBJ2-3, with 9 positions matching TRBD1. V lost 2 bases, J lost 5 bases, and 11 bases stayed unmatched. CDR1 GTSNPN and CDR2 SVGIG come from the germline V gene (reference sequence). The CDR3 spans 16 residues. The chain's CDR3 is CAWSLGSQGAGDTQYF. The CDR3 DNA reads as TGTGCCTGGAGTCTAGGATCACAGGGGGCCGGAGATACGCAGTATTTT.